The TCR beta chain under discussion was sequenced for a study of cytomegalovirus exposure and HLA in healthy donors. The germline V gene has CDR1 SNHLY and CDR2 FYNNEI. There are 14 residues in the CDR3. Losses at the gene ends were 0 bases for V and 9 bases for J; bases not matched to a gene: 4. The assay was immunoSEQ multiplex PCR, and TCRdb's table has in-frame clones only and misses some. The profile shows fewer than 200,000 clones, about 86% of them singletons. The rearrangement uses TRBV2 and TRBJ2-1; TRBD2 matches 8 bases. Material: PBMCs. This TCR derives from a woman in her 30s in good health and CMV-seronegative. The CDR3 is CASSEALRGGEQFF. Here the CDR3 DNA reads TGTGCCAGCAGTGAAGCGCTTCGGGGGGGTGAGCAGTTCTTC.